A single sample gave rise to the 9 T cell receptor beta chains below, sequenced in a study of blood T cell repertoires in COVID-19. Assay: immunoSEQ multiplex PCR; the TCRdb copy retains only in-frame clones and omits some. The table has more than 200,000 clones, under 90% seen once. The sample comprised peripheral blood. The receptors originated from a man aged 55 to 70 with acute or convalescent COVID-19.

The genes are TRBV27 and TRBJ2-7; TRBD2 might be the D (5 bases). The CDR3 extends over 13 amino acids. Germline lookup yields CDR1 MNHEY and CDR2 SMNVEV (reference sequence). Deletions cut 6 bases from V and 3 bases from J, with 12 bases between. The DNA of the CDR3 is TGTGCCAGCAGCATTTCCGGGGACTACGAGCAGTACTTC. It is translated as CASSISGDYEQYF.

The chain recombines TRBV15 with TRBJ2-5; 7 bases match TRBD1. The germline CDR1 and CDR2 sequences are LNHNV and YYDKDF (reference sequence). This CDR3 is 14 amino acids long. V lost 5 bases and J lost 0; bases outside the gene matches: 3. The chain's CDR3 is CATSHRGYQETQYF. DNA of the CDR3: TGTGCCACCAGCCACAGGGGTTACCAAGAGACCCAGTACTTC.

This clone was recorded once. The rearrangement uses TRBV11-2 and TRBJ1-1; D remains unclear. CDR3 length: 15 residues. The germline CDR1 and CDR2 sequences are SGHAT and FQNNGV. V was cut by 1 base and J by 1 base, with 10 bases left in between. The CDR3 is CASSLGRNQNTEAFF. CDR3 DNA sequence: TGTGCCAGCAGCTTAGGGCGGAATCAGAACACTGAAGCTTTCTTT.

The chain joins TRBV27 to TRBJ2-7; TRBD1 matches at 10 bases. This CDR3 is 14 amino acids long. V lost 2 bases to trimming and J lost 7 bases; unmatched junction nucleotides: 5. Looked up from germline, CDR1 is MNHEY and CDR2 is SMNVEV (reference sequence). This CDR3 reads CASSLRGTGVEQYF. CDR3 coding DNA: TGTGCCAGCAGTTTACGTGGGACAGGGGTTGAGCAGTACTTC.

This chain joins TRBV7-8 and TRBJ2-2; 7 bases match TRBD1. The V gene's germline CDR1 is SGHVS and CDR2 FQNEAQ. V lost 5 bases to trimming and J lost 4 bases; unmatched junction nucleotides: 10. The CDR3 consists of 16 residues. The CDR3 loop reads CASSPPGTVSTGELFF. CDR3 bases: TGTGCCAGCAGCCCCCCCGGGACAGTTTCCACCGGGGAGCTGTTTTTT.

V usage is TRBV5-1 and J usage is TRBJ2-3; 8 nucleotides align to TRBD1. The CDR3 runs to 14 residues. CDR1 and CDR2 (germline): SGHRS, YFSETQ. The J segment lost 3 bases and the V segment lost 3 bases, leaving 3 bases of the junction unmatched. This CDR3 reads CASSYGQGTDTQYF. DNA of the CDR3: TGCGCCAGCAGCTATGGACAGGGTACAGATACGCAGTATTTT.

This clone was seen a single time. The chain combines TRBV18 with TRBJ2-7, with TRBD1 as a possible D gene (5 bases). The CDR3 consists of 14 residues. V lost 3 bases and J 3 bases, leaving 12 bases between the germline ends. Germline lookup yields CDR1 KGHSH and CDR2 LQKENI. In DNA, the CDR3 is TGTGCCAGCTCACCTGGCAGGGATGTCTACGAGCAGTACTTC. It is translated as CASSPGRDVYEQYF. Supplemented by reference TRBV18 and TRBJ2-7, the full variable domain reads NAGVMQNPRHLVRRRGQEARLRCSPMKGHSHVYWYRQLPEEGLKFMVYLQKENIIDESGMPKERFSAEFPKEGPSILRIQQVVRGDSAAYFCASSPGRDVYEQYFGPGTRLTVT.

About this clone itself: The sample has other DNA sequences that encode this CDR3 too. V gene TRBV28 combines with J gene TRBJ2-2, with unresolved D. V was shortened by 6 bases and J by 0 bases, with 5 bases between the two germline ends. CDR1 and CDR2 (germline): MDHEN, SYDVKM. The CDR3 has 13 residues. CDR3 protein: CASRTPNTGELFF. DNA of the CDR3: TGTGCCAGCAGGACACCGAACACCGGGGAGCTGTTTTTT.

This clone was detected only once. The chain has TRBV18 and TRBJ1-3; D is undetermined. The V and J ends lost 3 bases and 0 bases respectively, with 6 bases between them. Germline CDR1 and CDR2: KGHSH and LQKENI. The CDR3 extends over 14 amino acids. Written as DNA, the CDR3 is TGTGCCAGCTCACCTGACATCTCTGGAAACACCATATATTTT. The encoded protein is CASSPDISGNTIYF. Combining the CDR3 with reference TRBV18 and TRBJ1-3 gives the whole variable domain NAGVMQNPRHLVRRRGQEARLRCSPMKGHSHVYWYRQLPEEGLKFMVYLQKENIIDESGMPKERFSAEFPKEGPSILRIQQVVRGDSAAYFCASSPDISGNTIYFGEGSWLTVV.